This entry lists 17 T cell receptor beta chains sequenced from one sample in a study of T cell changes during pregnancy in multiple sclerosis. Measured with immunoSEQ multiplex PCR; TCRdb has only the in-frame clones, and not every one. The sample shows 60,000 to 65,000 clones, around 92% of them seen only once. Sequences were derived from peripheral blood, sampled in the second trimester of pregnancy. All receptors come from a female donor in good health, enrolled as a control in a pregnancy study.

The chain carries TRBV6-5 and TRBJ2-5, with D hard to call. Trimming removed 8 bases at V and 5 bases at J, with 9 bases between. CDR1 is MNHEY and CDR2 is SVGAGI in the germline V gene. This CDR3 has 11 residues. CDR3 DNA sequence: TGTGCCAGCGGAAACGGGGAGACCCAGTACTTC. It encodes CASGNGETQYF.

The chain has TRBV5-1 and TRBJ1-1; tentatively, D is TRBD1 (5 bases). Trimming removed 6 bases from V and 1 base from J, with 10 bases in between. The length of the CDR3 is 13 residues. Germline V CDR1 and CDR2: SGHRS, YFSETQ. In DNA form, the CDR3 reads TGCGCCAGCAAAGTCCAGGGGAACACTGAAGCTTTCTTT. Its translation: CASKVQGNTEAFF. Full variable domain (missing parts from reference TRBV5-1 and TRBJ1-1): KAGVTQTPRYLIKTRGQQVTLSCSPISGHRSVSWYQQTPGQGLQFLFEYFSETQRNKGNFPGRFSGRQFSNSRSEMNVSTLELGDSALYLCASKVQGNTEAFFGQGTRLTVV.

This rearrangement joins TRBV27 to TRBJ2-1; 7 nucleotides line up with TRBD1. Unmatched junction bases numbered 13, after V lost 6 bases and J lost 5 bases. Germline lookup yields CDR1 MNHEY and CDR2 SMNVEV (reference sequence). CDR3 length: 16 amino acids. In DNA form, the CDR3 reads TGTGCCAGCAGCCGGGGCCGGGACAGAGACAACAATGAGCAGTTCTTC. This codes for CASSRGRDRDNNEQFF.

The chain couples TRBV6-5 to TRBJ2-7, with D possibly matching TRBD2 (5 bases). The germline V gene encodes CDR1 MNHEY and CDR2 SVGAGI. The germline V and J ends were trimmed by 2 bases and 0 bases, with 14 bases remaining between them. The CDR3 has 16 residues. Here the CDR3 DNA reads TGTGCCAGCAGTTACCTGGCCGCCGGGAACTCCTACGAGCAGTACTTC. Its translation is CASSYLAAGNSYEQYF.

The chain links TRBV5-4 to TRBJ2-2; tentatively, D is TRBD2 (5 bases). V was cut by 4 bases and J by 4 bases, with 8 bases left in between. This CDR3 spans 13 amino acids. Germline CDR1 and CDR2: SGHNT and YYREEE (reference sequence). This CDR3 reads CASSDYTTGELFF. The CDR3 DNA follows: TGTGCCAGCAGCGACTATACCACCGGGGAGCTGTTTTTT. Full variable domain (missing parts from reference TRBV5-4 and TRBJ2-2): ETGVTQSPTHLIKTRGQQVTLRCSSQSGHNTVSWYQQALGQGPQFIFQYYREEENGRGNFPPRFSGLQFPNYSSELNVNALELDDSALYLCASSDYTTGELFFGEGSRLTVL.

V usage is TRBV5-1 and J usage is TRBJ2-5, with 7 nucleotides matching TRBD2. CDR3 size: 15 residues. Germline loops: CDR1 SGHRS, CDR2 YFSETQ. V trimming: 4 bases; J trimming: 0 bases; junction bases outside the gene matches: 6. CDR3 in amino acids: CASSRDGGYQETQYF. The DNA for the CDR3 is TGCGCCAGCAGCCGGGACGGGGGGTACCAAGAGACCCAGTACTTC.

The gene calls are TRBV7-3 and TRBJ1-1; 9 bases map to TRBD1. With V trimmed by 5 bases and J by 11 bases, 15 bases remained unmatched. The length of the CDR3 is 15 residues. The germline V gene encodes CDR1 SGHTA and CDR2 FQGTGA. CDR3 in DNA: TGTGCCAGCAGCCAAACAGGGGGCCCTCTTGAGGGTGCTTTCTTT. It is translated as CASSQTGGPLEGAFF.

J is TRBJ2-7 and V is TRBV5-4; possible D gene TRBD2, 5 bases. V was shortened by 3 bases and J by 0 bases, with 16 bases between the two germline ends. Germline V CDR1 and CDR2: SGHNT, YYREEE (reference sequence). The CDR3 contains 16 residues. In DNA form, the CDR3 reads TGTGCCAGCAGCTCGAAAATAGGACTTAGCTCCTACGAGCAGTACTTC. Its translation: CASSSKIGLSSYEQYF.

The gene calls are TRBV7-9 and TRBJ2-7; tentative D call: TRBD2 (6 bases). The germline V and J ends were trimmed by 1 base and 5 bases, with 15 bases remaining between them. Per the germline V gene, CDR1 is SEHNR and CDR2 is FQNEAQ (reference sequence). The CDR3 has 15 amino acids. The CDR3 DNA reads TGTGCCAGCAGCTTAGAACTAGCTGAGGAGAACGAGCAGTACTTC. Translated, it gives CASSLELAEENEQYF.

The chain uses TRBV10-2 and TRBJ2-7, with 13 positions matching TRBD2. The CDR3 covers 15 residues. The germline gives CDR1 WSHSY, CDR2 SAAADI. V lost 7 bases, J lost 3 bases, and 6 bases stayed unmatched. Here the CDR3 reads CASTGLAGDIYEQYF. The CDR3 DNA reads TGCGCCAGCACTGGACTAGCGGGGGACATCTACGAGCAGTACTTC.

In DNA, the CDR3 is TGTGCCTGGAGTTCAGGGGGCTATGGCTACACCTTC. Translating it yields CAWSSGGYGYTF. The rearrangement uses TRBV30 and TRBJ1-2; TRBD1 aligns across 7 bases. V lost 2 bases to trimming and J lost 4 bases; unmatched junction nucleotides: 1. The CDR3 spans 12 residues. Germline V gene data show CDR1 as GTSNPN and CDR2 as SVGIG (reference sequence).

This clone turned up a few times. The chain carries TRBV6-1 and TRBJ2-6; D is uncertain. Germline CDR1 and CDR2: MNHNS and SASEGT. This CDR3 has 14 residues. Trimming removed 6 bases from V and 0 bases from J, with 6 bases in between. The CDR3 reads CASSEISGANVLTF. The CDR3 nucleotides are TGTGCCAGCAGCGAGATCTCTGGGGCCAACGTCCTGACTTTC.

The chain combines TRBV7-3 with TRBJ2-1; a weak D match, TRBD1 (5 bases). The CDR3 covers 14 residues. Trimming shortened V by 2 bases and J by 6 bases, and 11 bases separated the two germline ends. Germline V gives CDR1 SGHTA, CDR2 FQGTGA. As DNA, the CDR3 is TGTGCCAGCAGCTTAGGGGCCAGCCGCAATGAGCAGTTCTTC. It yields the protein CASSLGASRNEQFF.

The gene calls are TRBV29-1 and TRBJ2-2; 8 nucleotides match TRBD1. Germline V gives CDR1 SQVTM, CDR2 ANQGSEA. J lost 0 bases, V lost 6 bases, and 9 bases had no gene match. The length of the CDR3 is 16 residues. CDR3 in amino acids: CSVPGTGLTNTGELFF. In nucleotides, the CDR3 is TGCAGCGTCCCCGGGACAGGTCTCACGAACACCGGGGAGCTGTTTTTT.

The chain combines TRBV9 with TRBJ2-5, with 7 bases that match TRBD2. In germline, CDR1 is SGDLS, CDR2 YYNGEE. V was pared by 9 bases and J by 2 bases, with 4 bases of the junction left unmatched. This CDR3 spans 12 amino acids. This CDR3 is CAKVGGQETQYF. CDR3 DNA sequence: TGTGCCAAAGTGGGGGGGCAAGAGACCCAGTACTTC.

CDR3 sequence reads: CSVGRPGGQETQYF. The CDR3 region has the DNA TGCAGCGTTGGGAGGCCAGGGGGTCAAGAGACCCAGTACTTC. The V and J genes are TRBV29-1 and TRBJ2-5, with 7 nucleotides matching TRBD1. Losses at the gene ends were 4 bases for V and 2 bases for J; bases not matched to a gene: 7. From germline, CDR1 is SQVTM and CDR2 ANQGSEA. The CDR3 runs to 14 residues.

Here the CDR3 DNA reads TGTGCCAGCGGATCCGGGACTAAGAGGAACACGCAGTATTTT. Protein sequence: CASGSGTKRNTQYF. The rearrangement uses TRBV5-4 and TRBJ2-3, with 7 bases aligning to TRBD2. V dropped 7 bases and J dropped 9; count of bases not matched to a gene: 14. The germline CDR1 and CDR2 sequences are SGHNT and YYREEE (reference sequence). The CDR3 is 14 residues long.